Below are 31 T cell receptor beta chains sequenced from a single sample in a study of blood T cell repertoires in COVID-19. Only in-frame clones appear in the TCRdb table, and some are missing; sequencing was by immunoSEQ multiplex PCR. The sample has some 330,000 clones; approximately 89% are singletons. Specimen: peripheral blood. All receptors come from a woman between 25 and 40 years old with COVID-19, enrolled during active disease.

This clone has at least ten counts. J is TRBJ2-3 and V is TRBV6-4, with TRBD2 matching over 10 bases. The trim removed 5 bases at V and 6 bases at J, leaving 8 bases unmatched. CDR1 and CDR2 (germline): MRHNA, SNTAGT. CDR3 size: 15 residues. As DNA, the CDR3 is TGTGCCAGCAGTACGGAGCGGGGGGGAGCGGATACGCAGTATTTT. Translation: CASSTERGGADTQYF.

The chain couples TRBV5-5 to TRBJ1-1, with unresolved D. Trimming took 3 bases from V and 4 from J, leaving 13 bases between them. Germline values: CDR1 SGHKS, CDR2 YYEKEE (reference sequence). CDR3 length: 14 residues. The CDR3 is CASSSPGGLTEAFF. The CDR3 coding sequence is TGTGCCAGCAGCTCCCCCGGCGGGCTCACTGAAGCTTTCTTT.

This clone has a single count. The chain recombines TRBV19 with TRBJ1-1; D is possibly TRBD1 (5 bases). Germline V gives CDR1 LNHDA, CDR2 SQIVND (reference sequence). Trimming cost V 8 bases and J 1 base, with 11 bases left between them. The CDR3 is made up of 13 amino acids. This CDR3 is CASQPGQNTEAFF. The CDR3 DNA reads TGTGCCAGTCAACCTGGACAGAACACTGAAGCTTTCTTT.

This rearrangement joins TRBV9 to TRBJ1-1; D remains unclear. In germline, CDR1 is SGDLS, CDR2 YYNGEE. The CDR3 is made up of 14 amino acids. V was cut by 0 bases and J by 4 bases, with 10 bases left in between. The CDR3 sequence: CASSVEDWSTEAFF. CDR3 DNA: TGTGCCAGCAGCGTAGAGGATTGGAGCACTGAAGCTTTCTTT.

The genes are TRBV28 and TRBJ1-5; the D is unclear. Trimming removed 6 bases from V and 11 bases from J, with 17 bases in between. Germline CDR1 MDHEN, CDR2 SYDVKM. The CDR3 totals 13 residues. The CDR3, as DNA: TGTGCCAGCAGCCTAATCTCAGCGGGAGCCCAGCATTTT. This translates into CASSLISAGAQHF. Full variable domain (remainder filled in from reference TRBV28 and TRBJ1-5): DVKVTQSSRYLVKRTGEKVFLECVQDMDHENMFWYRQDPGLGLRLIYFSYDVKMKEKGDIPEGYSVSREKKERFSLILESASTNQTSMYLCASSLISAGAQHFGDGTRLSIL.

This clone appeared once. This chain uses TRBV4-1 with TRBJ1-3; D is uncertain. The CDR3 consists of 16 residues. CDR1 is MGHRA, CDR2 YSYEKL, per germline. The V and J ends lost 1 base and 3 bases respectively, with 13 bases between them. The CDR3 coding sequence is TGCGCCAGCAGCCAAGCCGTCACTCTCCTTGGAAACACCATATATTTT. This translates into CASSQAVTLLGNTIYF.

This clone was seen once. The genes are TRBV19 and TRBJ2-1, with TRBD1 matching 7 bases. J was trimmed by 8 bases and V by 6 bases; bases with no gene match: 7. The CDR3 has 13 amino acids. Germline V gene sequence: CDR1 LNHDA, CDR2 SQIVND (reference sequence). The CDR3, as DNA: TGTGCCAGTAGCCGTTACAGGGGTGATGAGCAGTTCTTC. Amino acid sequence: CASSRYRGDEQFF.

The chain is built from TRBV3-1 (or the pseudogene TRBV3-2) and TRBJ1-2; D is perhaps TRBD1 (6 bases). V was trimmed by 5 bases and J by 0 bases, leaving 13 bases between them. The CDR3 length is 15 residues. The germline CDR1 and CDR2 sequences are LGHDT and YNNKEL (reference sequence). CDR3 protein: CASSYQGTPNYGYTF. As DNA, the CDR3 is TGTGCCAGCAGCTATCAGGGGACGCCTAACTATGGCTACACCTTC.

The chain recombines TRBV9 with TRBJ1-3; perhaps TRBD1 as D (5 bases). V gave up 2 bases and J gave up 2 bases, with 8 bases separating them. The CDR3 extends over 14 amino acids. CDR1 and CDR2 from the germline V gene are SGDLS and YYNGEE. DNA for the CDR3: TGTGCCAGCAGCGTCAGGGTAACTGGAAACACCATATATTTT. Its protein is CASSVRVTGNTIYF.

This clone was counted a single time. The rearrangement uses TRBV19 and TRBJ1-4, with D possibly TRBD1 on 6 matching bases. Germline V gene sequence: CDR1 LNHDA, CDR2 SQIVND (reference sequence). The CDR3 consists of 15 residues. V lost 5 bases to trimming and J lost 7 bases, with 17 bases between them. CDR3 in DNA: TGTGCCAGTAGTGTTTCTTGGAGAGGGGGTGAAAAACTGTTTTTT. This codes for CASSVSWRGGEKLFF.

This chain joins TRBV27 and TRBJ1-2; D is possibly TRBD1 (6 bases). V was shortened by 4 bases and J by 3 bases, with 15 bases between the two germline ends. Germline lookup yields CDR1 MNHEY and CDR2 SMNVEV (reference sequence). The CDR3 totals 15 residues. CDR3 in DNA: TGTGCCAGCAGTTCATCCGGACAGCTCTACTATGGCTACACCTTC. Translating it yields CASSSSGQLYYGYTF.

V and J are TRBV5-1 and TRBJ2-3; 8 bases line up with TRBD2. The CDR3 has 19 residues. J was trimmed by 1 base and V by 4 bases; bases with no gene match: 17. The germline CDR1 and CDR2 sequences are SGHRS and YFSETQ. The CDR3 sequence: CASSLPPGRGGQGTDTQYF. The CDR3 coding sequence is TGCGCCAGCAGCCTCCCGCCGGGACGGGGGGGCCAGGGCACAGATACGCAGTATTTT.

The V call is TRBV7-6, the J call TRBJ2-7; 9 bases match TRBD1. The length of the CDR3 is 14 residues. Per the germline V gene, CDR1 is SGHVS and CDR2 is FNYEAQ. The V gene end was trimmed by 5 bases and the J gene end by 2 bases; junction bases not matched to a gene: 4. The CDR3 here is CASSAGQGPYEQYF. The CDR3 nucleotides read TGTGCCAGCAGCGCGGGACAGGGACCCTACGAGCAGTACTTC.

The J gene is TRBJ2-2, the V gene TRBV28; 11 bases line up with TRBD2. Germline-derived CDR1 and CDR2 are MDHEN and SYDVKM. The CDR3 covers 15 residues. Trimming removed 5 bases from V and 9 bases from J; junction bases left unmatched: 8. For the CDR3, the DNA is TGTGCCAGCAGTCCCCATAGCGGGGGGGCGAGGGAGCTGTTTTTT. Residues: CASSPHSGGARELFF. The complete variable domain, with remaining parts taken from reference TRBV28 and TRBJ2-2, reads DVKVTQSSRYLVKRTGEKVFLECVQDMDHENMFWYRQDPGLGLRLIYFSYDVKMKEKGDIPEGYSVSREKKERFSLILESASTNQTSMYLCASSPHSGGARELFFGEGSRLTVL.

This chain joins TRBV7-2 and TRBJ2-3, with 10 positions matching TRBD2. The V gene's germline CDR1 is SGHTA and CDR2 FQGNSA. The CDR3 is 17 residues long. J lost 2 bases, V lost 1 base, and 6 bases had no gene match. CDR3 region: CASSLDHTSGVTDTQYF. DNA for the CDR3: TGTGCCAGCAGCTTAGATCACACTAGCGGGGTCACAGATACGCAGTATTTT.

The DNA for the CDR3 is TGTGCCAGCTCACCAACCTTAGCGGGGGTGAACACTGAAGCTTTCTTT. Its protein product is CASSPTLAGVNTEAFF. The chain carries TRBV18 and TRBJ1-1; TRBD1 might be the D (5 bases). The CDR3 is 16 residues long. The germline V gene encodes CDR1 KGHSH and CDR2 LQKENI. Between the trimmed V and J ends, which lost 2 bases and 0 bases, there was a span of 13 bases. Variable domain in full (rest from reference TRBV18 and TRBJ1-1): NAGVMQNPRHLVRRRGQEARLRCSPMKGHSHVYWYRQLPEEGLKFMVYLQKENIIDESGMPKERFSAEFPKEGPSILRIQQVVRGDSAAYFCASSPTLAGVNTEAFFGQGTRLTVV.

The chain has TRBV28 and TRBJ2-7; D is possibly TRBD1 (6 bases). Per germline, CDR1 MDHEN and CDR2 SYDVKM. This CDR3 region has 16 residues. Between the trimmed V and J ends, which lost 6 bases and 3 bases, there was a span of 21 bases. The DNA of the CDR3 is TGTGCCAGCAGCAGAGGTAGGACAGACCGGTTCTACGAGCAGTACGTC. This sequence encodes CASSRGRTDRFYEQYV.

The V call is TRBV12-3 or TRBV12-4, the J call TRBJ1-4; 7 bases fit TRBD1. The CDR3 length is 13 residues. V trimming: 6 bases; J trimming: 8 bases; junction bases outside the gene matches: 6. In DNA, the CDR3 is TGTGCCAGCAGCCCCGACAGGGACGAAAAACTGTTTTTT. The encoded protein is CASSPDRDEKLFF.

The chain couples TRBV10-3 to TRBJ1-5; tentative D call: TRBD1 (6 bases). The germline gives CDR1 ENHRY, CDR2 SYGVKD. This CDR3 is built from 15 residues. V was clipped by 0 bases and J by 6 bases, with 12 bases between them. The CDR3 sequence is CAISESGSGAQPQHF. The CDR3 region has the DNA TGTGCCATCAGTGAGTCTGGGTCAGGGGCTCAGCCCCAGCATTTT.

The J gene is TRBJ2-7, the V gene TRBV10-2; 11 nucleotides match TRBD2. This CDR3 has 13 amino acids. Germline-derived CDR1 and CDR2 are WSHSY and SAAADI. Trimming at V came to 4 bases and at J to 6 bases, leaving 2 bases not matched to a gene. The CDR3 coding sequence is TGCGCCAGCAGTGGACTAGCGGGGTTCGAGCAGTACTTC. Its translation is CASSGLAGFEQYF.

The genes are TRBV9 and TRBJ2-2; TRBD1 aligns across 10 bases. V lost 3 bases to trimming and J lost 3 bases; unmatched junction nucleotides: 8. In germline, CDR1 is SGDLS, CDR2 YYNGEE. This CDR3 has 17 residues. The CDR3 region has the DNA TGTGCCAGCAGCGCTATTTACGGGACAGGGGACACCGGGGAGCTGTTTTTT. Translated: CASSAIYGTGDTGELFF.

The rearrangement links TRBV7-2 to TRBJ1-2, with D hard to call. Trimming stripped 4 bases from V and 4 bases from J, with 13 bases between. Germline loops: CDR1 SGHTA, CDR2 FQGNSA. The CDR3 extends over 14 amino acids. The CDR3 loop is CASSSERLGYGYTF. As DNA, the CDR3 is TGTGCCAGCAGCTCAGAGAGGTTGGGCTATGGCTACACCTTC.

The chain links TRBV18 to TRBJ2-1; no reliable D call. V lost 0 bases to trimming and J lost 2 bases, with 11 bases between them. The CDR3 runs to 16 residues. From germline, CDR1 is KGHSH and CDR2 LQKENI. Here the CDR3 DNA reads TGTGCCAGCTCACCACCTGTGGCAGGCACCTACAATGAGCAGTTCTTC. This codes for CASSPPVAGTYNEQFF.

In its sample, this clone was seen once. The J gene is TRBJ2-7, the V gene TRBV14; 9 positions match TRBD1. V dropped 10 bases and J dropped 2; count of bases not matched to a gene: 6. Germline CDR1 SGHDN, CDR2 FVKESK. This CDR3 region has 13 residues. The CDR3 sequence is CATSTGGTYEQYF. In DNA form, the CDR3 reads TGTGCCACCTCGACAGGGGGAACCTACGAGCAGTACTTC.

The chain carries TRBV24-1 and TRBJ2-1; D is undetermined. The CDR3 contains 13 residues. Germline V gives CDR1 KGHDR, CDR2 SFDVKD. V lost 4 bases and J lost 7, with 10 bases in between. For the CDR3, the DNA is TGTGCCACCAGTGACCCTCCCGCGAATGAGCAGTTCTTC. The encoded protein is CATSDPPANEQFF.

The chain is built from TRBV7-2 and TRBJ1-1; 9 nucleotides match TRBD1. The germline CDR1 and CDR2 sequences are SGHTA and FQGNSA. The CDR3 spans 13 residues. V shed 7 bases and J 4 bases; nucleotides not matched to a gene: 4. CDR3 sequence (DNA): TGTGCCAGCATACAGGGGGCAAGCACTGAAGCTTTCTTT. Its translation is CASIQGASTEAFF.

The chain couples TRBV24-1 to TRBJ1-1; D not certain. CDR3 length equals 13 residues. Trimming pared 4 bases from V and 1 base from J, leaving 6 bases between. The germline V gene encodes CDR1 KGHDR and CDR2 SFDVKD. The CDR3 region is CATSDGENTEAFF. For the CDR3, the DNA is TGTGCCACCAGTGACGGGGAGAACACTGAAGCTTTCTTT.

The chain links TRBV12-3 or TRBV12-4 to TRBJ2-5; D not certain. The CDR3 spans 12 residues. Trimming shortened V by 5 bases and J by 3 bases, and 7 bases separated the two germline ends. The CDR3 here is CASSPTKETQYF. The DNA for the CDR3 is TGTGCCAGCAGTCCGACAAAAGAGACCCAGTACTTC.

The chain employs TRBV6-2 or TRBV6-3 and TRBJ2-5; the match to TRBD2 covers 11 bases. Germline assignment: CDR1 MNHEY and CDR2 SVGEGT. The V segment lost 5 bases and the J segment 6 bases; nucleotides outside the gene matches: 11. CDR3 size: 16 residues. The CDR3 region is CASSRGLLAGGQTQYF. The DNA for the CDR3 is TGTGCCAGCAGTCGAGGACTTCTAGCGGGGGGACAGACCCAGTACTTC.

The rearrangement joins TRBV5-1 to TRBJ1-6, with 10 bases lining up with TRBD1. The germline V gene encodes CDR1 SGHRS and CDR2 YFSETQ. CDR3 length equals 14 residues. The V segment lost 4 bases and the J segment 8 bases; nucleotides outside the gene matches: 3. The CDR3 loop reads CASSPGQGHSPLHF. CDR3 DNA: TGCGCCAGCAGCCCGGGACAGGGGCATTCACCCCTCCACTTT.

V usage is TRBV7-2 and J usage is TRBJ2-3, with 7 bases lining up with TRBD2. The CDR3 length is 14 residues. V gave up 8 bases and J gave up 0 bases; unmatched junction bases: 5. Germline V gene data show CDR1 as SGHTA and CDR2 as FQGNSA. In nucleotides, the CDR3 is TGTGCCAGCGTCCTGGGAGGGAGCACAGATACGCAGTATTTT. It yields the protein CASVLGGSTDTQYF.